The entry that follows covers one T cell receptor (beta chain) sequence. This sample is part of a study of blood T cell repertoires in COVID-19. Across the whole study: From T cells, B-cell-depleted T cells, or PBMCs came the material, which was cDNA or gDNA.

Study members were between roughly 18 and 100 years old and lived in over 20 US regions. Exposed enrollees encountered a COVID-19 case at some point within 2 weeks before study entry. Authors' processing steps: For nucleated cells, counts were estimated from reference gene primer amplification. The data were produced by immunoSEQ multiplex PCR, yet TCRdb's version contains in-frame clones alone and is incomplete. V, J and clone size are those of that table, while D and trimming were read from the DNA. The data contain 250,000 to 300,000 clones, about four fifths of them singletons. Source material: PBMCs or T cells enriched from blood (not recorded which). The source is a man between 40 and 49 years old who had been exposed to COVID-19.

This chain's CDR3 is CATKSISGNTIYF. In DNA, the CDR3 is TGTGCCACCAAGAGCATCTCTGGAAACACCATATATTTT. V and J are TRBV6-5 and TRBJ1-3, with D unresolved. V lost 10 bases and J 0 bases, leaving 10 bases between the germline ends. The CDR3 length is 13 residues. Germline lookup yields CDR1 MNHEY and CDR2 SVGAGI.